This is a list of T cell receptor beta chains from one sample in a study of T cell changes during pregnancy in multiple sclerosis. The protocol was immunoSEQ multiplex PCR, while the TCRdb copy is restricted to in-frame clones and leaves out a portion. The data hold about 50,000 clones, with about 90% observed a single time. The specimen was CD4+ T cells from peripheral blood mononuclear cells, collected after pregnancy. These TCRs come from a female donor with multiple sclerosis, enrolled in a pregnancy study. Each CDR3 is given with its conserved first and last residue. D genes are given only for firm matches. A clone size is listed for some rows: how often the clone was seen (once, few, many), or a class if it is expanded.

v_gene: TRBV4-1; j_gene: TRBJ1-5; len: 14; abundance: -; d_gene: -; CDR3aa: CASSQDSSNQPQHF; CDR3nt: TGCGCCAGCAGCCAAGACAGTAGCAATCAGCCCCAGCATTTT
v_gene: TRBV10-3; j_gene: TRBJ2-1; len: 13; abundance: -; d_gene: -; CDR3aa: CAISEQGRNEQFF; CDR3nt: TGTGCCATCAGTGAGCAGGGAAGGAATGAGCAGTTCTTC
v_gene: TRBV6-1; j_gene: TRBJ2-5; len: 14; abundance: -; d_gene: TRBD1; CDR3aa: CASSGTGNQETQYF; CDR3nt: TGTGCCAGCAGTGGGACAGGCAACCAAGAGACCCAGTACTTC
v_gene: TRBV6-5; j_gene: TRBJ1-1; len: 14; abundance: -; d_gene: TRBD1; CDR3aa: CASSRQGMNTEAFF; CDR3nt: TGTGCCAGCAGTCGACAGGGGATGAACACTGAAGCTTTCTTT
v_gene: TRBV28; j_gene: TRBJ2-1; len: 16; abundance: -; d_gene: TRBD2; CDR3aa: CASSLSGWGGYNEQFF; CDR3nt: TGTGCCAGCAGTTTGTCGGGATGGGGAGGGTACAATGAGCAGTTCTTC
v_gene: TRBV18; j_gene: TRBJ2-7; len: 16; abundance: -; d_gene: -; CDR3aa: CASSPPGTPGGYEQYF; CDR3nt: TGTGCCAGCTCACCACCCGGGACACCCGGGGGGTACGAGCAGTACTTC
v_gene: TRBV7-2; j_gene: TRBJ1-2; len: 14; abundance: -; d_gene: -; CDR3aa: CASSLGRGYDGYTF; CDR3nt: TGTGCCAGCAGCTTAGGACGCGGATATGATGGCTACACCTTC
v_gene: TRBV6-5; j_gene: TRBJ1-1; len: 14; abundance: -; d_gene: -; CDR3aa: CASSYLGVGSEAFF; CDR3nt: TGTGCCAGCAGTTACCTCGGGGTAGGCTCTGAAGCTTTCTTT
v_gene: TRBV28; j_gene: TRBJ2-7; len: 15; abundance: -; d_gene: TRBD2; CDR3aa: CASSLPSGRAYEQYF; CDR3nt: TGTGCCAGCAGTTTACCCAGCGGGAGGGCCTACGAGCAGTACTTC
v_gene: TRBV2; j_gene: TRBJ2-5; len: 14; abundance: -; d_gene: TRBD2; CDR3aa: CARTWTSGQETQYF; CDR3nt: TGTGCCAGAACCTGGACTAGCGGCCAAGAGACCCAGTACTTC
v_gene: TRBV5-1; j_gene: TRBJ1-2; len: 14; abundance: once; d_gene: -; CDR3aa: CASSLVDSPVGYTF; CDR3nt: TGCGCCAGCAGCTTGGTAGACTCTCCGGTAGGCTACACCTTC
v_gene: TRBV12-5; j_gene: TRBJ2-1; len: 13; abundance: -; d_gene: -; CDR3aa: CASGPEGGREQFF; CDR3nt: TGTGCTAGTGGTCCAGAGGGAGGCAGAGAGCAGTTCTTC
v_gene: TRBV10-3; j_gene: TRBJ2-3; len: 14; abundance: -; d_gene: TRBD2; CDR3aa: CAISGTSGRDTQYF; CDR3nt: TGTGCCATCAGTGGGACTAGCGGACGAGATACGCAGTATTTT
v_gene: TRBV5-4; j_gene: TRBJ1-1; len: 14; abundance: -; d_gene: TRBD1; CDR3aa: CASSGTGWNTEAFF; CDR3nt: TGTGCCAGCAGCGGGACAGGGTGGAACACTGAAGCTTTCTTT
v_gene: TRBV5-6; j_gene: TRBJ2-5; len: 14; abundance: once; d_gene: TRBD2; CDR3aa: CASSPTGGSKTQYF; CDR3nt: TGTGCCAGCAGCCCGACGGGGGGATCCAAGACCCAGTACTTC
v_gene: TRBV6-5; j_gene: TRBJ2-1; len: 15; abundance: -; d_gene: TRBD2; CDR3aa: CASSLTSSVGNEQFF; CDR3nt: TGTGCCAGCAGTTTGACTAGCAGCGTAGGTAATGAGCAGTTCTTC
v_gene: TRBV18; j_gene: TRBJ1-2; len: 15; abundance: -; d_gene: -; CDR3aa: CASSPLPGPRTGYTF; CDR3nt: TGTGCCAGCTCACCACTTCCAGGGCCTCGTACGGGCTACACCTTC
v_gene: TRBV7-3; j_gene: TRBJ2-6; len: 15; abundance: -; d_gene: -; CDR3aa: CASRLSRSGANVLTF; CDR3nt: TGTGCCAGCAGGCTTTCGCGCTCTGGGGCCAACGTCCTGACTTTC
v_gene: TRBV14; j_gene: TRBJ2-5; len: 13; abundance: -; d_gene: -; CDR3aa: CASSQGLPGTQYF; CDR3nt: TGTGCCAGCAGCCAAGGCCTCCCCGGGACCCAGTACTTC
v_gene: TRBV9; j_gene: TRBJ2-5; len: 14; abundance: -; d_gene: -; CDR3aa: CASSVDLARETQYF; CDR3nt: TGTGCCAGCAGCGTAGACCTAGCCCGGGAGACCCAGTACTTC
v_gene: TRBV7-2; j_gene: TRBJ1-2; len: 16; abundance: -; d_gene: -; CDR3aa: CASTRWGGGANYGYTF; CDR3nt: TGTGCCAGCACCCGTTGGGGAGGGGGGGCAAACTATGGCTACACCTTC
v_gene: TRBV19; j_gene: TRBJ2-5; len: 15; abundance: -; d_gene: -; CDR3aa: CASSIVAGIAETQYF; CDR3nt: TGTGCCAGTAGTATAGTAGCAGGGATCGCGGAGACCCAGTACTTC
v_gene: TRBV2; j_gene: TRBJ1-3; len: 17; abundance: -; d_gene: -; CDR3aa: CASRGGARDYSGNTIYF; CDR3nt: TGTGCCAGCAGAGGGGGGGCCAGGGACTACTCTGGAAACACCATATATTTT
v_gene: TRBV11-2; j_gene: TRBJ2-1; len: 15; abundance: -; d_gene: TRBD2; CDR3aa: CASSFSGRANNEQFF; CDR3nt: TGTGCCAGCAGTTTTAGCGGGAGGGCCAATAATGAGCAGTTCTTC
v_gene: TRBV5-1; j_gene: TRBJ2-1; len: 15; abundance: -; d_gene: TRBD2; CDR3aa: CASSLVWAGDNEQFF; CDR3nt: TGCGCCAGCAGCTTGGTTTGGGCGGGAGACAATGAGCAGTTCTTC
v_gene: TRBV5-1; j_gene: TRBJ2-7; len: 15; abundance: -; d_gene: TRBD1; CDR3aa: CASSTGWDRTSEQYF; CDR3nt: TGCGCCAGCAGCACGGGGTGGGACAGGACGTCGGAGCAGTACTTC
v_gene: TRBV18; j_gene: TRBJ1-4; len: 15; abundance: -; d_gene: TRBD1; CDR3aa: CASSPWTGPNEKLFF; CDR3nt: TGTGCCAGCTCACCCTGGACAGGACCGAATGAAAAACTGTTTTTT
v_gene: TRBV14; j_gene: TRBJ1-1; len: 12; abundance: -; d_gene: -; CDR3aa: CASSQGTSKAFF; CDR3nt: TGTGCCAGCAGCCAGGGGACATCGAAAGCTTTCTTT
v_gene: TRBV5-1; j_gene: TRBJ2-1; len: 12; abundance: -; d_gene: TRBD1; CDR3aa: CASREQGGEQFF; CDR3nt: TGCGCCAGCCGCGAACAGGGGGGTGAGCAGTTCTTC
v_gene: TRBV29-1; j_gene: TRBJ2-5; len: 15; abundance: -; d_gene: TRBD2; CDR3aa: CSPRLAAGDVETQYF; CDR3nt: TGCAGCCCCCGTTTGGCAGCGGGAGATGTAGAGACCCAGTACTTC
v_gene: TRBV5-1; j_gene: TRBJ2-1; len: 18; abundance: -; d_gene: -; CDR3aa: CASSPKENIAFSYNEQFF; CDR3nt: TGCGCCAGCAGCCCCAAAGAGAACATAGCCTTCTCCTACAATGAGCAGTTCTTC
v_gene: TRBV29-1; j_gene: TRBJ1-3; len: 11; abundance: -; d_gene: -; CDR3aa: CSVAGGNTIYF; CDR3nt: TGCAGCGTTGCAGGTGGAAACACCATATATTTT
v_gene: TRBV7-6; j_gene: TRBJ2-5; len: 16; abundance: -; d_gene: TRBD2; CDR3aa: CASSKGLAGGQETQYF; CDR3nt: TGTGCCAGCAGCAAGGGACTAGCGGGAGGTCAAGAGACCCAGTACTTC
v_gene: TRBV13; j_gene: TRBJ2-2; len: 17; abundance: -; d_gene: TRBD2; CDR3aa: CASSFRLAGPNTGELFF; CDR3nt: TGTGCCAGCAGCTTTAGGCTAGCGGGACCCAACACCGGGGAGCTGTTTTTT
v_gene: TRBV11-2; j_gene: TRBJ1-2; len: 15; abundance: -; d_gene: -; CDR3aa: CASSLQGGVSYGYTF; CDR3nt: TGTGCCAGCAGCTTACAGGGAGGGGTTTCGTATGGCTACACCTTC
v_gene: TRBV6-5; j_gene: TRBJ2-7; len: 14; abundance: -; d_gene: TRBD1; CDR3aa: CASSQRGTAYEQYF; CDR3nt: TGTGCCAGCAGTCAAAGAGGGACAGCCTACGAGCAGTACTTC
v_gene: TRBV18; j_gene: TRBJ1-3; len: 16; abundance: -; d_gene: -; CDR3aa: CASSPPRGVAGNTIYF; CDR3nt: TGTGCCAGCTCACCTCCCAGGGGAGTTGCTGGAAACACCATATATTTT
v_gene: TRBV6-5; j_gene: TRBJ2-7; len: 14; abundance: -; d_gene: -; CDR3aa: CATSGTPSSYEQYF; CDR3nt: TGTGCCACCTCCGGGACACCGAGCTCCTACGAGCAGTACTTC